What follows is one TCR beta chain and its context. The CDR3 length is 14 residues. Germline CDR1 and CDR2: MNHEY and SVGEGT. The germline V and J ends were trimmed by 6 bases and 4 bases, with 13 bases remaining between them. This entry comes from a study of tumor and adjacent non-tumor tissue in lung cancer. RNA was extracted from bulk tissue without any cell sorting. Three rounds of nested PCR, following a modified ARM-PCR protocol, produced the TCRbeta library. TCRdb called the multiplex PCR reads again in MiXCR, with one record for every CDR3 protein. This repertoire shows 75,000 to 95,000 distinct CDR3 sequences, less than 80% found once; its top ten account for 18%.

The clonotype originates from a man in his sixties with non-small cell lung cancer. The V and J genes are TRBV6-2 or TRBV6-3 and TRBJ2-1; no clear D. Sequencing was carried out using lung tumor tissue. The CDR3: CASSSLDSYNEQFF. CDR3 sequence (DNA): TGTGCCAGCAGCTCCCTGGATAGTTACAATGAGCAGTTCTTC.